Presented here are 7 T cell receptor beta chains from one specimen sequenced in a study of Graves' ophthalmopathy and Graves' hyperthyroidism. For repertoire sequencing, the TCR beta CDR3 regions were amplified from RNA transcripts. Scientists carried out first-round RT-PCR using HTBI primers and then a second-round multiplex PCR. TCRdb redid the calling of the multiplex PCR reads with MiXCR, one entry per CDR3 protein. The top ten hold 11% of the sample, which has over a million distinct CDR3 sequences, about 35% seen once. Specimen: peripheral blood or thyroid tissue (not recorded which). The receptor source for this set is an adult man with Graves' hyperthyroidism.

J is TRBJ2-5 and V is TRBV18, with D possibly matching TRBD2 (6 bases). The CDR3 totals 13 residues. Trimming shortened V by 5 bases and J by 2 bases, and 9 bases separated the two germline ends. Germline values: CDR1 KGHSH, CDR2 LQKENI. DNA of the CDR3: TGTGCCAGCTCAGGACTACTTCAAGAGACCCAGTACTTC. Translated, it gives CASSGLLQETQYF. The full variable domain, in which reference TRBV18 and TRBJ2-5 provide the parts outside the CDR3, is NAGVMQNPRHLVRRRGQEARLRCSPMKGHSHVYWYRQLPEEGLKFMVYLQKENIIDESGMPKERFSAEFPKEGPSILRIQQVVRGDSAAYFCASSGLLQETQYFGPGTRLLVL.

This rearrangement joins TRBV7-2 to TRBJ1-5; D gene ambiguous. CDR3 length equals 15 residues. In germline, CDR1 is SGHTA, CDR2 FQGNSA. V was cut by 3 bases and J by 6 bases, with 15 bases left in between. The CDR3 bases are TGTGCCAGCAGCTTCGAAATCGGGATGGGTCAGCCCCAGCATTTT. Protein: CASSFEIGMGQPQHF.

This clonotype came up many times. The chain joins TRBV2 to TRBJ1-1; TRBD1 agrees at 7 bases. This CDR3 comprises 16 residues. Looked up from germline, CDR1 is SNHLY and CDR2 is FYNNEI. After removal of 2 bases from V and 5 bases from J, the junction contained 11 bases not matched to a gene. CDR3 in amino acids: CASSELGQPFLTEAFF. The CDR3 DNA is TGTGCCAGCAGTGAATTGGGACAGCCTTTTCTAACTGAAGCTTTCTTT.

This sequence joins TRBV7-9 and TRBJ2-5; TRBD1 aligns across 8 bases. CDR3 size: 14 residues. Germline V gene sequence: CDR1 SEHNR, CDR2 FQNEAQ (reference sequence). V lost 5 bases and J lost 4; bases outside the gene matches: 6. The CDR3 DNA follows: TGTGCCAGCAGCGTTCGAGGACAGGGAGAGACCCAGTACTTC. Its translation is CASSVRGQGETQYF.

This chain connects TRBV7-2 to TRBJ2-1, with 11 bases identical to TRBD2. This CDR3 has 20 residues. After removal of 0 bases from V and 7 bases from J, the junction contained 17 bases not matched to a gene. CDR1 is SGHTA, CDR2 FQGNSA, per germline. Here the CDR3 DNA reads TGTGCCAGCAGCTTAGCCAACAGGGGCCGCCTAGCGGGAGGTGAAAATGAGCAGTTCTTC. Translating gives CASSLANRGRLAGGENEQFF.

The genes are TRBV12-3 or TRBV12-4 and TRBJ1-1; 10 positions agree with TRBD1. J was trimmed by 1 base and V by 6 bases; bases with no gene match: 8. The CDR3 contains 16 residues. Here the CDR3 DNA reads TGTGCCAGCAGAACCGGGACAGGGGTATGGAACACTGAAGCTTTCTTT. This gives the protein CASRTGTGVWNTEAFF.

The chain uses TRBV7-9 and TRBJ1-2; no reliable D call. Germline V gene data show CDR1 as SEHNR and CDR2 as FQNEAQ (reference sequence). CDR3 length: 12 residues. V was clipped by 1 base and J by 7 bases, with 7 bases between them. The CDR3 DNA follows: TGTGCCAGCAGCTTAGGGCGGACTGGCTACACCTTC. It specifies CASSLGRTGYTF.